The clone carrying this T cell receptor beta chain was counted ten times or more. The antigen remains undetermined. This record comes from a study of T cells after posttransplantation cyclophosphamide. V dropped 1 base and J dropped 4 bases, with 16 bases sitting between them. CDR3 length: 16 amino acids. The V gene's germline CDR1 is SGHTA and CDR2 FQGNSA. Profiled with immunoSEQ multiplex PCR; TCRdb holds only in-frame clones, not every one. The record shows 35,000 to 55,000 clones for this sample, with no singletons present. Study conclusions and caveats: Recipient CMV seropositivity and CMV reactivation strongly tracked TRB clonality. Later blood repertoires were often dominated by clones from the donor CD8+ memory compartment. TRB overlap between skin or GI tissue T cells and blood was limited.

V and J are TRBV7-2 and TRBJ1-2; no firm D call. Sample: PBMCs. The origin of this receptor is a man aged 40-50 years in good health, CMV-negative, and a related stem cell transplant donor. CDR3: CASSLDYSGLGYGYTF. Written as DNA, the CDR3 is TGTGCCAGCAGCTTAGATTATTCGGGTTTGGGCTATGGCTACACCTTC.